The count of the clone carrying this T cell receptor (beta chain) is one. Deep was the level at which the assay was run. Original data processing: With immunoSEQ giving junction-only sequences and no quality scores, filtering differed. Using immunoSEQ multiplex PCR, the repertoire was profiled, and TCRdb retains in-frame clones only, with some absent. V, J and clone size reflect that table, while D and trimming were determined from the DNA. Altogether around 450,000 clones are present, roughly 77% being singletons, with the ten largest covering about 12%. The entry originates in a study of shared clonotypes between healthy human individuals. CDR1 SGHDT and CDR2 YYEEEE come from the germline V gene. Losses at the gene ends were 4 bases for V and 6 bases for J; bases not matched to a gene: 11. The CDR3 spans 15 residues.

V usage is TRBV5-6 and J usage is TRBJ2-7, with 9 positions matching TRBD1. The source is a woman in her 40s in good health. Some clones in this sample may be carry-over from other donors' samples. The source material was PBMCs. The chain's CDR3 is CASSPVGNRGREQYF. The CDR3 nucleotides read TGTGCCAGCAGCCCGGTCGGGAACAGGGGGCGCGAGCAGTACTTC.